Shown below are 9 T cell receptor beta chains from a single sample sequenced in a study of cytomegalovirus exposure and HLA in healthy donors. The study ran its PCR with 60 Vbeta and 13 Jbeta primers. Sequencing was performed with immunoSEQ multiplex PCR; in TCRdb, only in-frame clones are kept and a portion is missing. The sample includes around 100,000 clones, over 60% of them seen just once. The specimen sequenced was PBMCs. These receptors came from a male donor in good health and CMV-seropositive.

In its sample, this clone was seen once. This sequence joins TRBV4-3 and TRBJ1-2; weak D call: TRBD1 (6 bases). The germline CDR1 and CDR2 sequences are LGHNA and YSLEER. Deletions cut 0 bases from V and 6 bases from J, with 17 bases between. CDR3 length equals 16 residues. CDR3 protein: CASSQDYRAGGDGYTF. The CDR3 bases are TGCGCCAGCAGCCAAGATTATCGCGCGGGGGGCGATGGCTACACCTTC.

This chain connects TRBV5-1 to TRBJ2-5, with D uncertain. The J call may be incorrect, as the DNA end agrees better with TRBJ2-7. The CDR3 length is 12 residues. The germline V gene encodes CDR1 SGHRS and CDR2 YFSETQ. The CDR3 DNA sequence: TGCGCCAGCAGCTTGTCAAGTAACGAGCAGTACTTC. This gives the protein CASSLSSNEQYF.

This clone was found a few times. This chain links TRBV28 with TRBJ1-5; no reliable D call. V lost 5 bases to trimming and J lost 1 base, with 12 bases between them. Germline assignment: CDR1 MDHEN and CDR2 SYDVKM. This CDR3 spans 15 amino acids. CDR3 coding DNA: TGTGCCAGCAGTCGAGGCCTCTGGAGCAATCAGCCCCAGCATTTT. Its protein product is CASSRGLWSNQPQHF. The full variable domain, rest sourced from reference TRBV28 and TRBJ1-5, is DVKVTQSSRYLVKRTGEKVFLECVQDMDHENMFWYRQDPGLGLRLIYFSYDVKMKEKGDIPEGYSVSREKKERFSLILESASTNQTSMYLCASSRGLWSNQPQHFGDGTRLSIL.

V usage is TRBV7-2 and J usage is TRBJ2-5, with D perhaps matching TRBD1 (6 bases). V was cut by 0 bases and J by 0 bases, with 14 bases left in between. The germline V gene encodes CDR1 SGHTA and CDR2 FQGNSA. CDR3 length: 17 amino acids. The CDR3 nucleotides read TGTGCCAGCAGCTTAGCGCAGGGGACATTGTACCAAGAGACCCAGTACTTC. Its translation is CASSLAQGTLYQETQYF.

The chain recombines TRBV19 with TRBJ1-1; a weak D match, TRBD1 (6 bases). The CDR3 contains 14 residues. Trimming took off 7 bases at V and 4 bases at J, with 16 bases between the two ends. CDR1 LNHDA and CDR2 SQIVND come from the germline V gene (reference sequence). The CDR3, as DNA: TGTGCCAGTATTCCCACCAGGGGTAGCACTGAAGCTTTCTTT. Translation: CASIPTRGSTEAFF. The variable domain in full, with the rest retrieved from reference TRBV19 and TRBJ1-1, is DGGITQSPKYLFRKEGQNVTLSCEQNLNHDAMYWYRQDPGQGLRLIYYSQIVNDFQKGDIAEGYSVSREKKESFPLTVTSAQKNPTAFYLCASIPTRGSTEAFFGQGTRLTVV.

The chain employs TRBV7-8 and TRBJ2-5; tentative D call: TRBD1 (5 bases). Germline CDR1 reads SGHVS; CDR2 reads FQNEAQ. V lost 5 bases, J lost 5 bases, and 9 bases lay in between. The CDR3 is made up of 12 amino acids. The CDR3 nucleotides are TGTGCCAGCAGCGGACATCGCGAGACCCAGTACTTC. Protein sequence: CASSGHRETQYF.

The CDR3 sequence is CASSRGSGQGLGEQYF. The CDR3 nucleotides are TGTGCCAGCAGCAGGGGTTCGGGACAGGGCCTTGGTGAGCAGTACTTC. V gene TRBV11-2 combines with J gene TRBJ2-7; 9 positions match TRBD1. J was trimmed by 7 bases and V by 5 bases; bases with no gene match: 15. Germline CDR1 reads SGHAT; CDR2 reads FQNNGV. This CDR3 spans 16 amino acids.

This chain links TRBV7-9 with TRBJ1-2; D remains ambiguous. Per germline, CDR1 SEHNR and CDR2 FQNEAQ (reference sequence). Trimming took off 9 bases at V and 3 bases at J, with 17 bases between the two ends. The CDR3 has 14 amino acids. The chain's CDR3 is CASTLFGLDYGYTF. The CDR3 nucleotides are TGTGCCAGTACCCTTTTCGGGTTAGACTATGGCTACACCTTC.

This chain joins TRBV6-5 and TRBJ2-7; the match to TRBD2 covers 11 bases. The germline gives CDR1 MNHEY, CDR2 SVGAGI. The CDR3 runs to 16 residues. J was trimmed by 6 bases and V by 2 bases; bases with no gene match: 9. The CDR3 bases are TGTGCCAGCAGTTACGGGCTAGCGGGAGGAAGGAGCGAGCAGTACTTC. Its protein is CASSYGLAGGRSEQYF.